Shown below are 16 T cell receptor beta chains from a single sample sequenced in a study of T cell responses to AZD1222 COVID-19 vaccine. Only in-frame clones appear in the TCRdb table, and some are missing; sequencing was by immunoSEQ multiplex PCR. The sample has about 120,000 clones, 85% to 90% seen once. The sample in question was peripheral blood, obtained on day 0 of AZD1222 vaccination. These receptor sequences come from an adult in good health.

In the case of this clone: Other DNA sequences within the sample encode an identical CDR3. The chain is built from TRBV6-2 or TRBV6-3 and TRBJ1-2, with D tentatively TRBD1 (6 bases). This CDR3 is built from 13 residues. Looked up from germline, CDR1 is MNHEY and CDR2 is SVGEGT. V dropped 2 bases and J dropped 5 bases, with 9 bases sitting between them. The CDR3 loop reads CASSYGQSYGYTF. CDR3 DNA sequence: TGTGCCAGCAGTTACGGACAGAGTTATGGCTACACCTTC.

This chain joins TRBV25-1 and TRBJ2-5; 8 bases map to TRBD1. Losses at the gene ends were 6 bases for V and 3 bases for J; bases not matched to a gene: 9. This CDR3 region has 15 residues. Germline V lookup: CDR1 MGHDK, CDR2 SYGVNS. The chain's CDR3 is CASSDLRGPKETQYF. The CDR3 region has the DNA TGTGCCAGCAGCGACCTCAGGGGGCCTAAAGAGACCCAGTACTTC.

The chain links TRBV4-2 to TRBJ1-2, with D hard to call. CDR3 length: 13 amino acids. The V gene lost 0 bases and the J gene lost 5 bases, with 7 bases spanning the gap. Germline assignment: CDR1 LGHNA and CDR2 YNFKEQ. CDR3 nucleotides: TGTGCCAGCAGCCAAGATAACGGTTATGGCTACACCTTC. It is translated as CASSQDNGYGYTF.

This clone has only one observation. The chain has TRBV19 and TRBJ2-7; TRBD1 aligns across 8 bases. CDR1 and CDR2 from the germline V gene are LNHDA and SQIVND (reference sequence). V shed 4 bases and J 3 bases; nucleotides not matched to a gene: 11. The length of the CDR3 is 16 residues. CDR3 amino acids: CASSRAPIDRGYEQYF. CDR3 coding DNA: TGTGCCAGTAGTAGGGCCCCGATTGACAGGGGCTACGAGCAGTACTTC.

The genes are TRBV9 and TRBJ1-1; D gene uncertain. This CDR3 region has 14 residues. The V end lost 3 bases, the J end lost 1 base, and 10 bases lay between the germline ends. The germline V gene encodes CDR1 SGDLS and CDR2 YYNGEE. This CDR3 reads CASSDPRANTEAFF. As DNA, the CDR3 is TGTGCCAGCAGCGACCCACGAGCGAACACTGAAGCTTTCTTT.

The chain links TRBV7-5 to TRBJ1-5. TRBV7-5 is a recognized pseudogene. This CDR3 spans 15 amino acids. As DNA, the CDR3 is TGTGTCAGAAGCCCCTACTGTGGGTCCCATCAGCCCCAGCATTTT. Encoded protein: CVRSPYCGSHQPQHF.

This rearrangement joins TRBV30 to TRBJ2-1, with 7 bases lining up with TRBD1. Trimming at V came to 5 bases and at J to 4 bases, leaving 5 bases not matched to a gene. The CDR3 has 13 residues. The germline CDR1 and CDR2 sequences are GTSNPN and SVGIG (reference sequence). The CDR3 nucleotides are TGTGCCTGGGACAGGGACCATTACAATGAGCAGTTCTTC. As protein: CAWDRDHYNEQFF.

This chain links TRBV19 with TRBJ2-7; 8 bases are a match to TRBD1. V dropped 3 bases and J dropped 2; count of bases not matched to a gene: 6. In germline, CDR1 is LNHDA, CDR2 SQIVND (reference sequence). The CDR3 is 15 amino acids. Here the CDR3 reads CASSIKGQATYEQYF. In DNA, the CDR3 is TGTGCCAGTAGTATTAAGGGACAGGCCACCTACGAGCAGTACTTC.

This clone has a handful of counts. This chain connects TRBV5-4 to TRBJ2-2; 9 positions match TRBD1. The CDR3 is 14 amino acids. J lost 6 bases, V lost 4 bases, and 4 bases had no gene match. Germline lookup yields CDR1 SGHNT and CDR2 YYREEE (reference sequence). The CDR3 loop is CASSLGQGAGELFF. The CDR3 DNA reads as TGTGCCAGCAGCCTGGGACAGGGAGCCGGGGAGCTGTTTTTT.

This clone was seen a few times. The chain couples TRBV28 to TRBJ2-1, with 11 bases lining up with TRBD2. J was trimmed by 2 bases and V by 1 base; bases with no gene match: 1. Germline V gives CDR1 MDHEN, CDR2 SYDVKM. The CDR3 loop spans 16 amino acids. CDR3 sequence: CASSLSLAGAYNEQFF. CDR3 DNA: TGTGCCAGCAGTTTATCACTAGCGGGGGCCTACAATGAGCAGTTCTTC.

This clone was seen a few times. V is TRBV7-3 and J is TRBJ1-2; TRBD1 matches 9 bases. With 6 bases clipped from V and 5 bases from J, the junction kept 10 bases outside the gene matches. The CDR3 is 15 residues long. CDR1 and CDR2 (germline): SGHTA, FQGTGA. The CDR3 reads CASSLSPGQGYGYTF. The CDR3 DNA is TGTGCCAGCAGTCTATCCCCGGGACAGGGATATGGCTACACCTTC.

This chain links TRBV27 with TRBJ2-7; D perhaps matches TRBD1 (6 bases). The V end lost 5 bases, the J end lost 3 bases, and 20 bases lay between the germline ends. The CDR3 extends over 16 amino acids. Germline V gene lookup returns CDR1 MNHEY and CDR2 SMNVEV (reference sequence). The CDR3 bases are TGTGCCAGCAGTACCCTCACCCGCGGACAGAACTACGAGCAGTACTTC. Its protein is CASSTLTRGQNYEQYF.

The chain joins TRBV9 to TRBJ1-2; TRBD1 aligns across 10 bases. CDR3 length equals 16 residues. Germline V gene lookup returns CDR1 SGDLS and CDR2 YYNGEE. Trimming removed 3 bases from V and 4 bases from J; junction bases left unmatched: 9. CDR3 bases: TGTGCCAGCAGCGCCTACCGGGACAGGGGCCCCTATGGCTACACCTTC. Encoded protein: CASSAYRDRGPYGYTF. The full variable domain, its missing parts supplied by reference TRBV9 and TRBJ1-2, is DSGVTQTPKHLITATGQRVTLRCSPRSGDLSVYWYQQSLDQGLQFLIQYYNGEERAKGNILERFSAQQFPDLHSELNLSSLELGDSALYFCASSAYRDRGPYGYTFGSGTRLTVV.

This chain joins TRBV7-9 and TRBJ1-2; D may be TRBD1 (6 bases). This CDR3 is built from 16 residues. Per germline, CDR1 SEHNR and CDR2 FQNEAQ (reference sequence). The V and J ends lost 5 bases and 0 bases respectively, with 16 bases between them. In DNA, the CDR3 is TGTGCCAGCAGCCTAAATTCAGGGGAAGCTAACTATGGCTACACCTTC. Translated, it gives CASSLNSGEANYGYTF. Full variable domain (missing parts from reference TRBV7-9 and TRBJ1-2): DTGVSQNPRHKITKRGQNVTFRCDPISEHNRLYWYRQTLGQGPEFLTYFQNEAQLEKSRLLSDRFSAERPKGSFSTLEIQRTEQGDSAMYLCASSLNSGEANYGYTFGSGTRLTVV.

The chain employs TRBV7-2 and TRBJ1-5; D call uncertain. The CDR3 totals 12 residues. Trimming left V 7 bases short and J 0 bases short, with 4 bases between. Germline V gene lookup returns CDR1 SGHTA and CDR2 FQGNSA. CDR3 residues: CASTLSNQPQHF. The CDR3 bases are TGTGCCAGCACCCTTAGCAATCAGCCCCAGCATTTT. Complete variable domain (other parts from reference TRBV7-2 and TRBJ1-5): GAGVSQSPSNKVTEKGKDVELRCDPISGHTALYWYRQSLGQGLEFLIYFQGNSAPDKSGLPSDRFSAERTGGSVSTLTIQRTQQEDSAVYLCASTLSNQPQHFGDGTRLSIL.

This sequence joins TRBV18 and TRBJ1-2; 10 bases fit TRBD1. Germline V gene data show CDR1 as KGHSH and CDR2 as LQKENI. This CDR3 region has 15 residues. The trim removed 4 bases at V and 4 bases at J, leaving 6 bases unmatched. CDR3 DNA: TGTGCCAGCTCACAAACCGGGACAGGGGTCTATGGCTACACCTTC. It is translated as CASSQTGTGVYGYTF.